Sequencing of this T cell receptor beta chain was carried out in a study of T cells in localized non-small cell lung cancer. Overall study findings and caveats: Clonality of T cells reached its maximum in uninvolved adjacent lung, surpassing tumor.

On this clone itself: Its matching antigen is unknown.

The repertoire was sequenced with immunoSEQ multiplex PCR; TCRdb's copy has only in-frame clones and lacks some. This sample has 61,000 or so clones; roughly 90% occur once, and the top ten carry approximately 5.2%. The ends were cut back, 8 bases at V and 5 bases at J, with 19 bases in the middle. This CDR3 is built from 15 residues. Germline V gene lookup returns CDR1 MDHEN and CDR2 SYDVKM. The sample was peripheral blood, taken before any cancer treatment. This receptor was taken from a woman aged 40 to 75 with stage I lung adenocarcinoma. This chain uses TRBV28 with TRBJ2-1, with D perhaps matching TRBD1 (6 bases). CDR3 in amino acids: CASGGGRVINNEQFF. As DNA, the CDR3 is TGTGCCAGCGGTGGGGGCCGGGTAATTAACAATGAGCAGTTCTTC.